This entry describes one T cell receptor (beta chain). Its ends do not fully match the called genes, so a read error is possible. Time point noted: newly diagnosed GD, antithyroid drugs for less than 3 months. Following extraction of RNA from PBMCs, that RNA was used to make the TCR library. Patients of an endocrinology department in Xi'an, China, were included. Relying on iRepertoire HTBI primers and Arm-PCR of CDR3 regions, the team built TCR beta libraries. MiXCR, run by TCRdb on the multiplex PCR reads, gives a single entry per CDR3 protein. This repertoire shows roughly 520,000 distinct CDR3 sequences, more than 10% found once; its top ten account for around 9.3%. These data come from a study of regulatory T cells in long-lasting Graves disease. The CDR3 runs to 13 residues. Germline assignment: CDR1 LGHDT and CDR2 YNNKEL (reference sequence). Separately, the same data were catalogued under a study of T cells in Graves' hyperthyroidism and ophthalmopathy. That source adds: Hyperthyroidism in the patients, aged 18 to 65, was newly diagnosed and under 2 months in duration. Before onset, by a median of approximately 6.2 months, the model predicted ophthalmopathy.

V gene TRBV3-1 combines with J gene TRBJ2-5, with 7 bases that match TRBD1. The sequence came from a young woman with Graves disease. Sequenced material: peripheral blood mononuclear cells (PBMCs), taken at new diagnosis, from a patient treated with antithyroid drugs. CDR3 loop: CASSADRVATRYF. The CDR3 nucleotides read TGTGCCAGCAGCGCCGACAGGGTGGCGACCCGGTACTTC.